A single sample is the source of the 3 T cell receptor beta chains below, sequenced in a study of cytomegalovirus exposure and HLA in healthy donors. Researchers ran the PCR with 60 Vbeta and 13 Jbeta primers. Clones were read by immunoSEQ multiplex PCR, and TCRdb kept only the in-frame ones, dropping some. The table records 100,000 to 150,000 clones, 77% of them present only once. Sequences were obtained from PBMCs. These TCRs come from a woman aged 35 to 49 in good health and CMV-seronegative.

A single count supports this clone. This chain uses TRBV2 with TRBJ1-2; D is unresolved. Germline V gives CDR1 SNHLY, CDR2 FYNNEI. Trimming took off 7 bases at V and 0 bases at J, with 12 bases between the two ends. This CDR3 spans 14 amino acids. CDR3 in DNA: TGTGCCAGCATGCGAGGGAGTTCTAACTATGGCTACACCTTC. Translated: CASMRGSSNYGYTF.

The chain links TRBV5-1 to TRBJ1-3; 10 bases align to TRBD1. The CDR3 runs 15 residues. With 4 bases clipped from V and 3 bases from J, the junction kept 4 bases outside the gene matches. From germline, CDR1 is SGHRS and CDR2 YFSETQ. The CDR3: CASSADRGSGNTIYF. The CDR3 DNA sequence: TGCGCCAGCAGCGCGGACAGGGGGAGTGGAAACACCATATATTTT. Looking up the rest from reference TRBV5-1 and TRBJ1-3 gives the full variable domain: KAGVTQTPRYLIKTRGQQVTLSCSPISGHRSVSWYQQTPGQGLQFLFEYFSETQRNKGNFPGRFSGRQFSNSRSEMNVSTLELGDSALYLCASSADRGSGNTIYFGEGSWLTVV.

CDR3 sequence (DNA): TGTGCCAGCAGCTTCCTAAATCCAGGGGCGGCCTACTATGGCTACACCTTC. It yields the protein CASSFLNPGAAYYGYTF. The chain employs TRBV7-9 and TRBJ1-2; weak D call: TRBD1 (6 bases). The CDR3 runs 17 residues. The V gene lost 3 bases and the J gene lost 3 bases, with 20 bases spanning the gap. The germline CDR1 and CDR2 sequences are SEHNR and FQNEAQ (reference sequence).